This is a list of T cell receptor beta chains from one sample in a study of PD-1 blockade in mismatch repair-deficient tumors. Assay: immunoSEQ multiplex PCR; the TCRdb copy retains only in-frame clones and omits some. Of roughly 70,000 clones in the sample, around 73% were seen once. The sample here was peripheral blood, taken 2 weeks after starting pembrolizumab. The receptors originated from an adult with mismatch repair-deficient cancer. The CDR3 runs from the conserved cysteine through the conserved F or W. The D gene is left open where the match is weak. Only some rows state a clone size, as once, few, many or a class for expanded clones.

J gene	D gene	V gene	clone size	CDR3 DNA	CDR3 protein
TRBJ2-4	TRBD2	TRBV4-1	-	TGCGCCAGCAGCCAAACTCCGGGACTAGCGGGAGTCGGCAAAAACATTCAGTACTTC	CASSQTPGLAGVGKNIQYF
TRBJ2-7	-	TRBV7-3	-	TGTGCCAGCAGTCTCCGGGACGATCCTAGGGAGCAGTACTTC	CASSLRDDPREQYF
TRBJ2-1	TRBD2	TRBV19	-	TGTGCCAGTAGCCCAACTAGCGGGAGAGTCTATGAGCAGTTCTTC	CASSPTSGRVYEQFF
TRBJ2-6	-	TRBV5-1	-	TGCGCCAGCAGAACGGACAGCTCTGGGGCCAACGTCCTGACTTTC	CASRTDSSGANVLTF
TRBJ1-2	-	TRBV12-2	-	TGTGCAAGTCGCTTAGTCATCCCCACGAACCTCTATGGCTACACCTTC	CASRLVIPTNLYGYTF
TRBJ2-7	-	TRBV9	-	TGTGCCAGCAGCGGCGGATACAGCGACGGATTTTACGAGCAGTACTTC	CASSGGYSDGFYEQYF
TRBJ1-5	-	TRBV19	-	TGTGCCAGTACCATCCGTGCCCAGGGAGGTGGCAATCAGCCCCAGCATTTT	CASTIRAQGGGNQPQHF
TRBJ2-7	-	TRBV6-6	once	TGTGCCACGCTTGTAAGGGCCAGCGAAAGCTCCTACGAGCAGTACTTC	CATLVRASESSYEQYF
TRBJ2-7	TRBD2	TRBV11-3	-	TGTGCCAGCAGCGTGGGACTAGTCGGCGAGCAGTACTTC	CASSVGLVGEQYF
TRBJ2-6	-	TRBV7-3	-	TGTGCCAGCAGCTCAATCCTGTCTGGGGCCAACGTCCTGACTTTC	CASSSILSGANVLTF
TRBJ1-1	-	TRBV27	-	TGTGCCAGCAGTTCATTTGAGAACACTGAAGCTTTCTTT	CASSSFENTEAFF
TRBJ2-7	-	TRBV13	-	TGTGCCAGCAGCCGTACAGAAATGTACGAGCAGTACTTC	CASSRTEMYEQYF
TRBJ2-5	-	TRBV6-1	once	TGTGCCAGCAGCCCCTGGACTAGGGGGCAAGAGACCCAGTACTTC	CASSPWTRGQETQYF
TRBJ1-1	TRBD1	TRBV27	-	TGTGCCAGCAGGAGACAGGGTGAAGCTTTCTTT	CASRRQGEAFF
TRBJ1-4	TRBD1	TRBV7-9	-	TGTGCCAGCAGCCCTGGGACAGCAACTAATGAAAAACTGTTTTTT	CASSPGTATNEKLFF
TRBJ2-6	-	TRBV11-3	few	TGTGCCAGCAGCCCATACTCTGGGGCCAACGTCCTGACTTTC	CASSPYSGANVLTF
TRBJ1-5	-	TRBV6-5	few	TGTGCCAGCAGTCACAAGGGCAGAAGCAATCAGCCCCAGCATTTT	CASSHKGRSNQPQHF
TRBJ1-2	TRBD1	TRBV5-1	few	TGCGCCAGCAGCTCACAGGGGGGAACTAACTATGGCTACACCTTC	CASSSQGGTNYGYTF
TRBJ2-3	TRBD2	TRBV30	-	TGTGCCTTTACTAGCGCGAACACAGATACGCAGTATTTT	CAFTSANTDTQYF
TRBJ2-3	-	TRBV19	-	TGTGCCAGTAGTATGGTCTATGGGACGATTACAGATACGCAGTATTTT	CASSMVYGTITDTQYF
TRBJ2-3	-	TRBV9	-	TGTGCCAGCAGCGGAAGCACAGATACGCAGTATTTT	CASSGSTDTQYF
TRBJ2-6	TRBD1	TRBV11-3	few	TGTGCCAGCAGCTTAATCGGACAGGGTTTCGACTCTGGGGCCAACGTCCTGACTTTC	CASSLIGQGFDSGANVLTF
TRBJ1-2	TRBD1	TRBV5-1	many	TGCGCCAGCATCGATGGGCCGGGACAGGGAAATGGCTACACCTTC	CASIDGPGQGNGYTF
TRBJ2-7	-	TRBV7-8	few	TGTGCCAGCAGCCGAAAGGACATCCTCTCCGCCTACGAGCAGTACTTC	CASSRKDILSAYEQYF
TRBJ1-1	TRBD1	TRBV5-4	once	TGTGCCAGCAGGACCCCGGGACAGCCCCAAGAAGCTTTCTTT	CASRTPGQPQEAFF
TRBJ2-7	-	TRBV2	-	TGTGCCAGCAACCAGGTGAGGTACGAGCAGTACTTC	CASNQVRYEQYF
TRBJ1-3	-	TRBV15	-	TGTGCCACCAGCAGAGATTTGGGGTCTCTGCGAAACACCATATATTTT	CATSRDLGSLRNTIYF
TRBJ2-7	TRBD2	TRBV5-1	once	TGCGCCAGCAGCTATAGCGGGCTTTACGAGCAGTACTTC	CASSYSGLYEQYF
TRBJ2-5	-	TRBV5-8	-	TGTGCCAGCAGCTTGGCCGAGGCCGTCGAGACCCAGTACTTC	CASSLAEAVETQYF